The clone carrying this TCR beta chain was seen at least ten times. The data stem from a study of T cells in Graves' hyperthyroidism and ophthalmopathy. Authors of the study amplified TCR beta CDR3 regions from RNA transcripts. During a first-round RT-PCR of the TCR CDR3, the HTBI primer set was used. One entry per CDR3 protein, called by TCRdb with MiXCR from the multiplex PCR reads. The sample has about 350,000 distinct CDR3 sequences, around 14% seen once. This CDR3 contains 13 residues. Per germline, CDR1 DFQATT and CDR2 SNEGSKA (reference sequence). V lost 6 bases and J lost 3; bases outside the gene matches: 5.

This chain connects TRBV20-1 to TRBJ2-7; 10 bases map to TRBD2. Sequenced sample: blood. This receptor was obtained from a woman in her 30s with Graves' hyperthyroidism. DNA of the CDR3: TGCAGTGCCTCCGGGACTAGCGACTACGAGCAGTACTTC. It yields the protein CSASGTSDYEQYF.